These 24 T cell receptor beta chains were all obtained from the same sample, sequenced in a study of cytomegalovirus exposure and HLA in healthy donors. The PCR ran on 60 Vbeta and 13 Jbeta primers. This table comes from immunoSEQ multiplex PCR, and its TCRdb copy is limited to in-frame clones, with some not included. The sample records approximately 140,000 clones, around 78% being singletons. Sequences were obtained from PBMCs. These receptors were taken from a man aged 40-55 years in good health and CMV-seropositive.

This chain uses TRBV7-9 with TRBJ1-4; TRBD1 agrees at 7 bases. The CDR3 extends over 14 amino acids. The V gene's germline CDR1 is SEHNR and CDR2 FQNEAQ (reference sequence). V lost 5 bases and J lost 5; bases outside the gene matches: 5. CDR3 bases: TGTGCCAGCAGCCCACAGGGGCGGAATGAAAAACTGTTTTTT. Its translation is CASSPQGRNEKLFF.

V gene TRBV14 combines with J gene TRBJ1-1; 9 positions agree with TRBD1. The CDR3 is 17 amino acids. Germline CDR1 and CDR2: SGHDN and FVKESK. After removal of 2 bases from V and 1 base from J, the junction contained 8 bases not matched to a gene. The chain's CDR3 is CASSQLKQGAGNTEAFF. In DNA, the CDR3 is TGTGCCAGCAGCCAACTTAAACAGGGGGCAGGGAACACTGAAGCTTTCTTT. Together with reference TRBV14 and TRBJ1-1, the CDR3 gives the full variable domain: EAGVTQFPSHSVIEKGQTVTLRCDPISGHDNLYWYRRVMGKEIKFLLHFVKESKQDESGMPNNRFLAERTGGTYSTLKVQPAELEDSGVYFCASSQLKQGAGNTEAFFGQGTRLTVV.

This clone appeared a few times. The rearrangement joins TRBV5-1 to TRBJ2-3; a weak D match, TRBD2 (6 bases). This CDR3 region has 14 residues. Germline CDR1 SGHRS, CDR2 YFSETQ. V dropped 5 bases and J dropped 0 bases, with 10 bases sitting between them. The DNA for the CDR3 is TGCGCCAGCAGTAACGGGACTAGCACAGATACGCAGTATTTT. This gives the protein CASSNGTSTDTQYF.

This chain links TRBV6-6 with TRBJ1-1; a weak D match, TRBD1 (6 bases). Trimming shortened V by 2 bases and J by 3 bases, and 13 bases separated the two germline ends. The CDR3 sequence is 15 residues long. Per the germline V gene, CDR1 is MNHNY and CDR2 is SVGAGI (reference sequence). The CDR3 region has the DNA TGTGCCAGCAGTTACCGAGGGAAGGGGGACACTGAAGCTTTCTTT. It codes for CASSYRGKGDTEAFF.

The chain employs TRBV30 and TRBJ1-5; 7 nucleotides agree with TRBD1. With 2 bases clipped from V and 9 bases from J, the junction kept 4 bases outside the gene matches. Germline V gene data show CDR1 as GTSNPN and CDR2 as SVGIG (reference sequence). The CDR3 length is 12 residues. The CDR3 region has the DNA TGTGCCTGGAGTTTACAGGGGTTGCCCCAGCATTTT. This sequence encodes CAWSLQGLPQHF.

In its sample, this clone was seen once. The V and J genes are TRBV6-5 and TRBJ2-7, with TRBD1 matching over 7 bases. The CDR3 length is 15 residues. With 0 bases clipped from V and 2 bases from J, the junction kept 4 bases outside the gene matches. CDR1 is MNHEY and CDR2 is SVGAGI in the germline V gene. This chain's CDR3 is CASSYSGTATYEQYF. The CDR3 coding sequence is TGTGCCAGCAGTTACTCCGGGACAGCAACCTACGAGCAGTACTTC.

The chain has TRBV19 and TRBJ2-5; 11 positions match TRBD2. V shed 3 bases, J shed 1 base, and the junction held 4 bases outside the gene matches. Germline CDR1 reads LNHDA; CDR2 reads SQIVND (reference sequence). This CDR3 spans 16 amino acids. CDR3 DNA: TGTGCCAGTAGTATGGAAGGGACTAGCGGCCAAGAGACCCAGTACTTC. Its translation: CASSMEGTSGQETQYF.

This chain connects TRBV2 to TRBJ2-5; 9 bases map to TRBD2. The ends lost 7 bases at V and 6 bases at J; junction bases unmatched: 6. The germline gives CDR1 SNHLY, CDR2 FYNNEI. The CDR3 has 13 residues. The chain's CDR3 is CASMTSGSQTQYF. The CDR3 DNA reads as TGTGCCAGCATGACTAGCGGATCTCAGACCCAGTACTTC.

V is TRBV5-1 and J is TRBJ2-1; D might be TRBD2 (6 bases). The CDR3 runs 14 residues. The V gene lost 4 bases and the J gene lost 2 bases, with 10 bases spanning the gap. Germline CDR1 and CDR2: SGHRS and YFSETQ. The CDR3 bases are TGCGCCAGCAGCGCGGCGGGACCCTACAATGAGCAGTTCTTC. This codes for CASSAAGPYNEQFF.

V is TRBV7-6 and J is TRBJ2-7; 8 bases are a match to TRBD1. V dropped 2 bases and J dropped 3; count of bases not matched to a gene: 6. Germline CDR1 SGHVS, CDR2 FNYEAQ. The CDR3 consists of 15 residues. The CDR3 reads CASSLNSGTGYEQYF. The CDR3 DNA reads TGTGCCAGCAGCTTAAACTCCGGGACAGGCTACGAGCAGTACTTC. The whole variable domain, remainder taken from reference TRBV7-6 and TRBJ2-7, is GAGVSQSPRYKVTKRGQDVALRCDPISGHVSLYWYRQALGQGPEFLTYFNYEAQQDKSGLPNDRFSAERPEGSISTLTIQRTEQRDSAMYRCASSLNSGTGYEQYFGPGTRLTVT.

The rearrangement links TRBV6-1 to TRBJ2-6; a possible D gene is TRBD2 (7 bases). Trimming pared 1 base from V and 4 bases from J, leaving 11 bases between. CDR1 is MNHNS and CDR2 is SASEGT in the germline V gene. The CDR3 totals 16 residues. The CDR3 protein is CASSEDGGAGANVLTF. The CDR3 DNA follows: TGTGCCAGCAGTGAAGATGGGGGGGCCGGGGCCAACGTCCTGACTTTC.

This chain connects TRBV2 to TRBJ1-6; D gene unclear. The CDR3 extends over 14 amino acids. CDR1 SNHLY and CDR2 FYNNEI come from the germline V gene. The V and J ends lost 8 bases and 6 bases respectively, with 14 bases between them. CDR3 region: CASGPLLSNSPLHF. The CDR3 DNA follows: TGTGCCAGCGGGCCCCTACTCTCTAATTCACCCCTCCACTTT.

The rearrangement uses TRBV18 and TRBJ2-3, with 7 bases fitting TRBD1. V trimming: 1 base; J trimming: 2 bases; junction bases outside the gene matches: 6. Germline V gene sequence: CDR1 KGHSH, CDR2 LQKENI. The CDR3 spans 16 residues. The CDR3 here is CASSPRSQGDTDTQYF. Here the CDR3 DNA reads TGTGCCAGCTCACCACGGAGCCAGGGGGACACAGATACGCAGTATTTT.

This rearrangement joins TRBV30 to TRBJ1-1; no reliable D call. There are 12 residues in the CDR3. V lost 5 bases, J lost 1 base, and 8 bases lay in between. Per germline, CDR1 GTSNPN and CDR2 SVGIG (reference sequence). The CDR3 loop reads CAWRRQNTEAFF. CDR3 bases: TGTGCCTGGCGGCGACAGAACACTGAAGCTTTCTTT.

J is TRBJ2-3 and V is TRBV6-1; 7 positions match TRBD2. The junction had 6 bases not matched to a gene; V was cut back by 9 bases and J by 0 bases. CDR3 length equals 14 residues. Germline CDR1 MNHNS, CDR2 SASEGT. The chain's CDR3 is CASFERGSTDTQYF. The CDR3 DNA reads TGTGCCAGTTTTGAGCGGGGAAGCACAGATACGCAGTATTTT.

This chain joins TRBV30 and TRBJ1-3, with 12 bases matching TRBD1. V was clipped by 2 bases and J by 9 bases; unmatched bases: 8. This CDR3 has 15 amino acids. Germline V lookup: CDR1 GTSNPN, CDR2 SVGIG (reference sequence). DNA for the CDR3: TGTGCCTGGAGTCGACCGGGACAGGGGGCGGGCACCATATATTTT. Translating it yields CAWSRPGQGAGTIYF.

The CDR3 sequence: CASRPRTGGTDTQYF. The CDR3 DNA reads TGTGCCAGCAGACCCCGGACAGGGGGAACAGATACGCAGTATTTT. The chain couples TRBV7-2 to TRBJ2-3, with 10 nucleotides matching TRBD1. Germline CDR1 reads SGHTA; CDR2 reads FQGNSA. Trimming at V came to 6 bases and at J to 3 bases, leaving 6 bases not matched to a gene. CDR3 length: 15 residues.

Here the CDR3 DNA reads TGCGCCAGCAGCTCAGAGGGGACAGGGGATTTGGGCTATGGCTACACCTTC. As protein: CASSSEGTGDLGYGYTF. The J gene is TRBJ1-2, the V gene TRBV5-1, with 10 bases aligning to TRBD1. J lost 4 bases, V lost 3 bases, and 12 bases had no gene match. CDR1 is SGHRS and CDR2 is YFSETQ in the germline V gene. This CDR3 region has 17 residues. Based on the CDR3 plus reference TRBV5-1 and TRBJ1-2, the full variable domain is KAGVTQTPRYLIKTRGQQVTLSCSPISGHRSVSWYQQTPGQGLQFLFEYFSETQRNKGNFPGRFSGRQFSNSRSEMNVSTLELGDSALYLCASSSEGTGDLGYGYTFGSGTRLTVV.

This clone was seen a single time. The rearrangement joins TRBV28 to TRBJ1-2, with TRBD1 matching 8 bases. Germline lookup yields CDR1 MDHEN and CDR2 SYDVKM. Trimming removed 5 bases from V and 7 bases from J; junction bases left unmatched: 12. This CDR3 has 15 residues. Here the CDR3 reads CASSLSGGAVVGYTF. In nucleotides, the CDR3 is TGTGCCAGCAGTCTATCAGGGGGCGCAGTGGTTGGCTACACCTTC.

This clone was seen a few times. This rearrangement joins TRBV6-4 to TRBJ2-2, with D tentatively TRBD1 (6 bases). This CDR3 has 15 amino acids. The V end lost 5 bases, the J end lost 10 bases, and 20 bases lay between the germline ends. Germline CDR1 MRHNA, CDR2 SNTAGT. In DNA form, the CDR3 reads TGTGCCAGCAGTCTAGGGACCTCACAGGGCGAGGAGCTGTTTTTT. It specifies CASSLGTSQGEELFF.

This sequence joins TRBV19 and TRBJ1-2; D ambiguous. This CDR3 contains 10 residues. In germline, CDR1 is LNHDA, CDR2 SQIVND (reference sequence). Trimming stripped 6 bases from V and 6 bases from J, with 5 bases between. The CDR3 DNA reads TGTGCCAGTAGGGAGGATGGCTACACCTTC. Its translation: CASREDGYTF.

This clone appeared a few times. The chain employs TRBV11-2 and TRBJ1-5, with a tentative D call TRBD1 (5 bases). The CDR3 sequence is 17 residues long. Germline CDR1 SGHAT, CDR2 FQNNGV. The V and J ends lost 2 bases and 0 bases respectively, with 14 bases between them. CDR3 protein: CASSLNSPGNSNQPQHF. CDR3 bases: TGTGCCAGCAGCTTAAATTCGCCAGGGAATAGCAATCAGCCCCAGCATTTT. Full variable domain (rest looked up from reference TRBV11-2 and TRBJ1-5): EAGVAQSPRYKIIEKRQSVAFWCNPISGHATLYWYQQILGQGPKLLIQFQNNGVVDDSQLPKDRFSAERLKGVDSTLKIQPAKLEDSAVYLCASSLNSPGNSNQPQHFGDGTRLSIL.

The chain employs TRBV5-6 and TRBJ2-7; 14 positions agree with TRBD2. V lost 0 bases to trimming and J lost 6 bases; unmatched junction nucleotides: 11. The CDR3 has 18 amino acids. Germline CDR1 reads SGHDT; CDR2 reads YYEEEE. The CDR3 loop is CASSLGLGLAGDSSEQYF. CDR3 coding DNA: TGTGCCAGCAGCTTGGGTCTGGGACTAGCGGGAGACTCAAGCGAGCAGTACTTC.

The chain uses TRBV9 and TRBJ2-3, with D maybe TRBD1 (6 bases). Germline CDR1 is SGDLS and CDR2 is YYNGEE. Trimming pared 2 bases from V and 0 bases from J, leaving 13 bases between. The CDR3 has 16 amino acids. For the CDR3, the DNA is TGTGCCAGCAGCGTCAGTGGCAGGGGTAGCACAGATACGCAGTATTTT. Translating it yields CASSVSGRGSTDTQYF. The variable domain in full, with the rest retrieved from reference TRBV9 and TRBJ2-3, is DSGVTQTPKHLITATGQRVTLRCSPRSGDLSVYWYQQSLDQGLQFLIQYYNGEERAKGNILERFSAQQFPDLHSELNLSSLELGDSALYFCASSVSGRGSTDTQYFGPGTRLTVL.